The present T cell receptor (beta chain) was sequenced within a study of a mutant IDH1 vaccine in newly diagnosed glioma. Background on the study: Patients previously underwent radiotherapy, temozolomide, or both, and most underwent both.

On this clone: Its target is unknown.

The CDR3 is 14 amino acids. Between the trimmed V and J ends, which lost 4 bases and 0 bases, there was a span of 11 bases. Germline-derived CDR1 and CDR2 are GTSNPN and SVGIG (reference sequence). Notes on the study in general: Patients mounted vaccine-induced immune responses in 90% to 95% of cases.

Specified time point: week 35, safety follow-up. Doses of 300 ug of mutant IDH1 20-mer peptide were given with topical imiquimod. Each patient was administered eight vaccinations, scheduled in weeks 1, 3, 5, 7, 11, 15, 19 and 23. There were new WHO grade 3 or 4 astrocytomas in the donors, and these were IDH1-mutant and ATRX-lost. Using immunoSEQ multiplex PCR, the repertoire was profiled, and TCRdb retains in-frame clones only, with some absent. The sample gives some 30,000 clones, roughly 75% of which show up once; around 11% is in the top ten. The origin of this receptor is a woman aged 40 to 50 with glioma. This sequence joins TRBV30 and TRBJ2-3; D uncertain. This sample comprised PBMCs, obtained from a glioma patient whose treatment included an IDH1 peptide vaccine. The CDR3, as DNA: TGTGCCTGGAACCCAACCGGGAGCACAGATACGCAGTATTTT. It translates to CAWNPTGSTDTQYF.